This T cell receptor beta chain came from a study of cytomegalovirus exposure and HLA in healthy donors. Across the study: There were 100 million to 120 million unique TCR beta sequences, drawn from about 179 million T cells, in an earlier analysis. Study-wide points: Among the CMV-associated chains, three were confirmed in vitro as specific for CMV antigens. Researchers reported in a later analysis that a missense DCLRE1C variant was tied to TCR beta V- and J-gene trimming.

PCR used 60 Vbeta primers and 13 Jbeta primers. Method: immunoSEQ multiplex PCR; TCRdb's copy keeps in-frame clones and lacks some. The repertoire holds some 90,000 clones, with roughly 79% as singletons. This clone was observed a single time. What it binds is not known. The study sampled nominally healthy donors, though unrecorded immune exposures were likely. Sequences were obtained from PBMCs. This TCR was recovered from a female donor in good health and CMV-seropositive.

The CDR3 spells CASSQRDSPSYEQYF. CDR3 in DNA: TGCGCCAGCAGCCAACGGGACTCGCCCTCCTACGAGCAGTACTTC. The chain combines TRBV4-3 with TRBJ2-7; D might be TRBD2 (6 bases). The ends were cut back, 2 bases at V and 0 bases at J, with 11 bases in the middle. Looked up from germline, CDR1 is LGHNA and CDR2 is YSLEER. The CDR3 spans 15 residues.